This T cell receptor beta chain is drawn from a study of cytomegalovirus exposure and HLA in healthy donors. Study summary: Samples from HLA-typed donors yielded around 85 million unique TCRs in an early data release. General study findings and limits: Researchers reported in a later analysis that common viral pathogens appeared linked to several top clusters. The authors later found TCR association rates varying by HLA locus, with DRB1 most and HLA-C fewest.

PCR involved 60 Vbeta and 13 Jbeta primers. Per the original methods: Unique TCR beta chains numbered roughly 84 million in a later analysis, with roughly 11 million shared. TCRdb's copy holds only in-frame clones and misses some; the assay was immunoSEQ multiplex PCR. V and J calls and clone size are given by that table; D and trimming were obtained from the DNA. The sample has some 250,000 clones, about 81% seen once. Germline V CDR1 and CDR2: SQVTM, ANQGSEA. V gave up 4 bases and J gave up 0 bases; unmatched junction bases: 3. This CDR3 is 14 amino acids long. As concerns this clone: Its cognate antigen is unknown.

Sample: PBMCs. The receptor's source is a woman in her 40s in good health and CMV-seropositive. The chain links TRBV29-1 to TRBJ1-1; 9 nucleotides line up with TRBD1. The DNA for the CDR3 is TGCAGCGTTGTTACAGGGGGCCTGAACACTGAAGCTTTCTTT. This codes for CSVVTGGLNTEAFF.